This T cell receptor beta chain originates from a study of blood T cell repertoires in COVID-19. Study-level background: T cells, B-cell-depleted T cells, or PBMCs supplied cDNA or gDNA.

Seattle cases were enrolled at active infection and followed longitudinally. This clone was seen only once. In the source study's methods: Estimates of nucleated cell counts were drawn from the amplification of reference gene primers. TCRdb's copy holds only in-frame clones and misses some; the assay was immunoSEQ multiplex PCR. V and J calls and clone size come straight from that table; D and trimming were deduced from the DNA. The repertoire has about 410,000 clones, approximately 90% of them found once; the top ten carry about 1.6%. The TCR was taken from a woman between 40 and 50 years old with COVID-19, enrolled during active disease. The material sequenced was peripheral blood.

The CDR3 sequence is CSVIRQEYGYTF. Written as DNA, the CDR3 is TGCAGCGTGATCAGACAGGAGTATGGCTACACCTTC. The V and J genes are TRBV29-1 and TRBJ1-2, with a weak D call TRBD1 (6 bases). The CDR3 runs 12 residues. Trimming pared 6 bases from V and 5 bases from J, leaving 13 bases between. CDR1 is SQVTM and CDR2 is ANQGSEA in the germline V gene.